One and the same sample provided the 13 T cell receptor beta chains below, sequenced in a study of shared clonotypes between healthy human individuals. Profiled with immunoSEQ multiplex PCR; TCRdb holds only in-frame clones, not every one. This table has fewer than 1.8 million clones, approximately 98.5% appearing once. Source material: naive CD4+ T cells sorted from blood. Subset here: CD45RA+ positively selected. The receptor set was obtained from a man between 25 and 39 years old in good health.

As concerns this clone: Within the sample, other DNA sequences also encode this same CDR3. V is TRBV7-2 and J is TRBJ2-7; D uncertain. The CDR3 loop spans 11 amino acids. Deletions cut 0 bases from V and 6 bases from J, with 3 bases between. Germline V CDR1 and CDR2: SGHTA, FQGNSA. The CDR3 DNA is TGTGCCAGCAGCTTAGCCCTCGAGCAGTACTTC. Amino acids: CASSLALEQYF.

For this clone: Other nucleotide sequences from this sample produce the same CDR3. The J gene is TRBJ2-5, the V gene TRBV5-4; 9 nucleotides agree with TRBD1. This CDR3 contains 14 residues. Germline values: CDR1 SGHNT, CDR2 YYREEE (reference sequence). V shed 3 bases and J 4 bases; nucleotides not matched to a gene: 4. The CDR3 loop is CASSSGQGRETQYF. Written as DNA, the CDR3 is TGTGCCAGCAGCTCGGGACAGGGTCGAGAGACCCAGTACTTC.

This chain uses TRBV14 with TRBJ1-2; D is undetermined. This CDR3 region has 15 residues. V was clipped by 0 bases and J by 12 bases, with 20 bases between them. Germline V gives CDR1 SGHDN, CDR2 FVKESK. CDR3 in amino acids: CASSQDQAPLGGHTF. The DNA of the CDR3 is TGTGCCAGCAGCCAAGATCAGGCGCCATTAGGAGGCCACACCTTC.

The chain couples TRBV5-4 to TRBJ1-3; a possible D gene is TRBD1 (6 bases). CDR3 size: 14 residues. The ends were cut back, 2 bases at V and 3 bases at J, with 9 bases in the middle. Germline V CDR1 and CDR2: SGHNT, YYREEE (reference sequence). This chain's CDR3 is CASSLQGGGNTIYF. The CDR3 DNA follows: TGTGCCAGCAGCTTACAGGGCGGTGGAAACACCATATATTTT.

As to this clone: Distinct nucleotide sequences in the sample also encode this CDR3. The genes are TRBV20-1 and TRBJ1-2, with a possible D match to TRBD1 (5 bases). Trimming removed 5 bases from V and 6 bases from J, with 7 bases in between. The CDR3 consists of 10 residues. Germline V gives CDR1 DFQATT, CDR2 SNEGSKA (reference sequence). The chain's CDR3 is CSARGNGYTF. CDR3 bases: TGCAGTGCTCGGGGGAATGGCTACACCTTC.

This clone was seen a handful of times. This sequence joins TRBV10-1 and TRBJ1-1; tentative D call: TRBD1 (5 bases). With 3 bases removed from V and 0 bases from J, the gap between germline ends came to 5 bases. Looked up from germline, CDR1 is WNHNN and CDR2 is SYGVQD (reference sequence). The CDR3 contains 13 residues. In nucleotides, the CDR3 is TGCGCCAGCAGTGACAGGGTGAACACTGAAGCTTTCTTT. Translating gives CASSDRVNTEAFF.

DNA for the CDR3: TGCGCCAGCAGCCTTCACCTTAGCGATGCCTACGAGCAGTACTTC. It yields the protein CASSLHLSDAYEQYF. This sequence joins TRBV4-3 and TRBJ2-7, with D tentatively TRBD2 (5 bases). This CDR3 spans 15 amino acids. The germline V gene has CDR1 LGHNA and CDR2 YSLEER. Trimming took 4 bases from V and 2 from J, leaving 15 bases between them.

Concerning this clone itself: A read error may produce the germline difference seen at one junction end. The rearrangement joins TRBV6-1 to TRBJ2-7, with 11 bases lining up with TRBD2. This CDR3 spans 13 amino acids. CDR1 is MNHNS, CDR2 SASEGT, per germline. The CDR3 DNA is TGTGCCAGCCAACTAGCGGGGGTGAGGGAGCATGAATTC. Residues: CASQLAGVREHEF.

The count of this clone is one. V gene TRBV5-1 combines with J gene TRBJ1-1, with D unresolved. Germline V gene lookup returns CDR1 SGHRS and CDR2 YFSETQ. Trimming left V 6 bases short and J 0 bases short, with 9 bases between. The CDR3 has 13 amino acids. CDR3 coding DNA: TGCGCCAGCAAGAAGGAGGTGAACACTGAAGCTTTCTTT. Translated: CASKKEVNTEAFF.

J is TRBJ2-3 and V is TRBV27, with 12 bases matching TRBD2. Germline lookup yields CDR1 MNHEY and CDR2 SMNVEV (reference sequence). V shed 7 bases and J 2 bases; nucleotides not matched to a gene: 10. The CDR3 sequence is 17 residues long. Here the CDR3 reads CASTSGRVRGPTDTQYF. Here the CDR3 DNA reads TGTGCCAGCACTAGCGGGAGGGTGAGAGGTCCCACAGATACGCAGTATTTT.

The rearrangement links TRBV7-9 to TRBJ2-7, with 8 bases aligning to TRBD1. V lost 4 bases to trimming and J lost 4 bases; unmatched junction nucleotides: 9. The V gene's germline CDR1 is SEHNR and CDR2 FQNEAQ (reference sequence). The CDR3 totals 15 residues. The chain's CDR3 is CASSSTADREYEQYF. As DNA, the CDR3 is TGTGCCAGCAGCTCTACCGCGGACAGGGAATACGAGCAGTACTTC.

The chain recombines TRBV10-3 with TRBJ1-2; 7 bases align to TRBD1. CDR3 size: 12 residues. Germline CDR1 reads ENHRY; CDR2 reads SYGVKD. V shed 5 bases and J 8 bases; nucleotides not matched to a gene: 5. The CDR3 is CAISPDREGYTF. The DNA of the CDR3 is TGTGCCATCAGTCCAGACAGGGAGGGCTACACCTTC.

This clone occurred once. The rearrangement links TRBV2 to TRBJ2-2, with D possibly TRBD2 on 6 matching bases. Germline values: CDR1 SNHLY, CDR2 FYNNEI. The CDR3 covers 14 residues. V lost 5 bases and J 1 base, leaving 8 bases between the germline ends. The CDR3 nucleotides read TGTGCCAGCAGTCCCGGGAGGAACACCGGGGAGCTGTTTTTT. Residues: CASSPGRNTGELFF.